Sequencing of this T cell receptor beta chain was carried out in a study of T cell therapy after organ transplantation. Across the study: Therapy products were autologous CMV-specific T cells, peptide-expanded for roughly 2 weeks. Points from the study as a whole: Pretherapy CD8 clonality inversely correlated with its fold change after therapy.

Sample time point: 20-29 weeks after completion of therapy. In regard to this clone: As yet, its antigen is unknown.

Produced via immunoSEQ multiplex PCR; TCRdb's table is partial and in-frame only. The data show approximately 15,000 clones, 65% to 90% seen once. Germline-derived CDR1 and CDR2 are SGHDT and YYEEEE. The CDR3 is 16 amino acids. Trimming shortened V by 6 bases and J by 0 bases, and 15 bases separated the two germline ends. This clonotype was obtained from a human patient who had received a solid organ transplant and had CMV disease. Some T cells may originate from the graft donor. The chain carries TRBV5-6 and TRBJ1-4; D unresolved. Sequenced material: CD8+ T cells from blood, taken after autologous CMV-specific T cell therapy. The chain's CDR3 is CASTYSGSATNEKLFF. The CDR3, as DNA: TGTGCCAGCACCTACTCAGGCTCTGCAACTAATGAAAAACTGTTTTTT.